This entry is about one TCR beta chain. This clone has only one observation. Its target antigen remains unknown. Base qualities were left out, and no much larger clone turns up one base away. Using the deep immunoSEQ assay, TCR CDR3 regions were amplified from genomic DNA by multiplex PCR. Extracted genomic DNA from each cell subset was distributed evenly across all wells of several immunoSEQ 96-well plates, and each plate was treated as a replicate. For sorted subsets, each replicate PCR was loaded with about 200 ng genomic DNA, equivalent to 25,000 to 35,000 T cell genomes. Purified libraries were measured with a Qubit 3.0 fluorometer, size-checked on a Bioanalyzer 2100, and measured again with the KAPA Library Quantification kit. Each immunoSEQ 96-well plate was sequenced on its own single-read 150-cycle Illumina NextSeq 550 flow cell. As for the authors' bioinformatics: Because only junctional sequences without quality scores were contained in the immunoSEQ output, filtering matching that applied to full-length reads could not be performed. To assign V/J genes and CDR3, sequences were annotated using PyIR, a Python wrapper for IgBLAST v1.9, with IMGT germline references. Reads with weak V/J assignments (E-value above 1e-6), missing CDR3, stop codons, out-of-frame junctions, or ambiguous translated residues were removed. A V3J clonotype was defined by an identical inferred V gene, J gene, and CDR3 amino acid sequence. Percentage overlap between repertoires was calculated by dividing the number of shared unique clonotypes by the size of the smaller repertoire. RTK rarefaction, the Chao1 estimator, and Recon v2.1 estimates of unobserved clonotypes were used to assess repertoire richness. Generation probabilities were computed with OLGA for all TCRbeta clonotypes obtained by the gDNA method from a handful of donors. The table comes from immuneACCESS by way of TCRdb, which keeps in-frame sequences with V and J called. Part of the clones is missing from these tables; in studies checked, under half for an unresolved V gene and the rest for unknown reasons. V, J and clone size are taken as reported in that table, and D and trimming were inferred from the DNA itself. The sample table lists about 2.5 million clones, 80% to 95% of them with a count of one. Of the sample, approximately 0.39% is held by the ten largest clones.

The donors were healthy, HIV-negative adults with no recently reported acute infections or vaccinations. Only Caucasian adults living in Nashville, Tennessee, USA were represented among the donors. CD4+ T cells were enriched by magnetic negative selection, after which naive cells were positively selected on CD45RA and the negative fraction was taken as the memory subset. After blood collection by leukapheresis, PBMCs were isolated using Ficoll-Histopaque density gradient centrifugation and then cryopreserved in the vapor phase of liquid nitrogen. Analytical flow cytometry was used to check the purity and quantity of each magnetically sorted T cell population. From each sorted fraction, genomic DNA was isolated and quantified by UV absorbance on a Nanodrop 2000c. The data derive from a study of shared clonotypes between healthy human individuals (dated by TCRdb to the early 2020s). Study-level background: Two women and a few men aged 18 to 49 years were included in the cohort. For each donor, CD4 naive and CD4 memory were each run on three plates, CD8 naive on two plates, and CD8 memory on one plate. Each donor's leukapheresis produced roughly between roughly 0.94 and 9.5 billion PBMCs. Libraries were prepared and TCR repertoires were sequenced by different laboratories using diverse techniques, in order to increase sequencing depth and limit assay-specific biases. To estimate repertoire size and how much clonotype sharing occurs between individuals, the study deeply sequenced the blood TCR repertoires of several healthy adults. The full study reports these points: Larger estimated clonotype richness was generally found for naive subsets than for memory subsets. Pairwise subsampling indicated that sequencing depth was expected to affect the degree of clonotype sharing among donors. Sampling was restricted to blood, and TCR repertoires in tissue are likely to differ from TCR repertoires in blood. The genetic and exposure-history diversity represented was limited by the small number of donors. Across four donors, around 5% of naive CD4, roughly 3.4% of naive CD8, around 2.1% of memory CD4, and roughly 0.4% of memory CD8 clonotypes were shared. Clonotypes shared by all four sorted-subset donors showed higher generation probabilities than non-shared clonotypes. Even with the large sequencing depth, rarefaction of the sorted-subset datasets indicated that sequencing was incomplete.

A distance of 14 bases separates the germline ends of V and J, which lose 4 bases and 0 bases respectively. CDR1 and CDR2 (SGHDT, YYEEEE) derive from the germline V gene. The CDR3 spans 15 residues, from the cysteine through the phenylalanine. The sequence is cut down to CDR3 DNA, 45 bases in frame from base 1. The sequence derives from a man between 18 and 29 years old in good health. Some clones in this sample may be carry-over from other donors' samples. The V gene is TRBV5-6 and the J gene is TRBJ2-7, with TRBD1 as a weak D call on 5 bases. Source material: naive CD4+ T cells from PBMCs. Per the publication, the cell subset or site label means: CD45RA+ positively selected. The sequenced DNA: TGTGCCAGCAGCCGCTACAGGACCCTCTCCTACGAGCAGTACTTC. The resulting protein is CASSRYRTLSYEQYF.